The T cell receptor (beta chain) under discussion was sequenced for a study of blood T cell repertoires in COVID-19. The table came from immunoSEQ multiplex PCR; TCRdb's copy has only in-frame clones and leaves some out. The sample yields around 220,000 clones, around 75% seen once. CDR1 and CDR2 from the germline V gene are LNHDA and SQIVND (reference sequence). The CDR3 totals 17 residues. With V trimmed by 5 bases and J by 8 bases, 13 bases remained unmatched. The chain is built from TRBV19 and TRBJ2-1; TRBD1 agrees at 12 bases. This sequence was found in a human donor in a cohort sampled during active COVID-19. The sequencing input was peripheral blood. CDR3 in DNA: TGTGCCAGTAGTCCGACCGGGACAGGGGGCCCAGTGGATGAGCAGTTCTTC. Translating it yields CASSPTGTGGPVDEQFF.